A selection of T cell receptor beta chains follows, all from one sample in a study of T cell clonotyping in hematopoietic cell transplantation. The data were produced by immunoSEQ multiplex PCR, yet TCRdb's version contains in-frame clones alone and is incomplete. This table has some 40,000 clones, 94% appearing once. The sample was peripheral blood mononuclear cells. The receptors were sampled from a woman aged 50 to 65 in good health. Some clones in this sample may be carry-over from other donors' samples. The CDR3 runs from the conserved cysteine through the conserved F or W. The D gene is left open where the match is weak. Not every row has a clone size; where given, it reads once, few, many or a size class.

clone size	J gene	V gene	D gene	CDR3 protein	CDR3 DNA
once	TRBJ1-2	TRBV27	NA	CASPGRLNYGYTF	TGTGCCAGCCCCGGACGGTTGAACTATGGCTACACCTTC
NA	TRBJ1-6	TRBV27	NA	CASTRANSPLHF	TGTGCCAGCACGCGGGCTAATTCACCCCTCCACTTT
NA	TRBJ2-3	TRBV10-3	NA	CAISDTRGSGTDTQYF	TGTGCCATCAGTGATACGAGAGGCTCAGGTACAGATACGCAGTATTTT
NA	TRBJ2-2	TRBV5-1	NA	CASGHDLVSTGELFF	TGCGCCAGCGGTCACGACTTAGTCAGCACCGGGGAGCTGTTTTTT
NA	TRBJ1-2	TRBV6-5	NA	CASRSGTQEHTF	TGTGCCAGCAGATCAGGGACACAGGAACACACCTTC
NA	TRBJ2-3	TRBV5-6	NA	CASSQGPGSTDTQYF	TGTGCCAGCAGCCAGGGGCCTGGGAGCACAGATACGCAGTATTTT
NA	TRBJ1-5	TRBV28	NA	CASSGPNQPQHF	TGTGCCAGCAGCGGGCCCAATCAGCCCCAGCATTTT
NA	TRBJ2-3	TRBV7-9	NA	CASRGRETTDTQYF	TGTGCCAGCCGCGGACGGGAAACCACAGATACGCAGTATTTT
NA	TRBJ2-3	TRBV28	NA	CASSPPGDPEYF	TGTGCCAGCAGTCCCCCTGGGGACCCCGAGTATTTT
NA	TRBJ1-1	TRBV10-3	TRBD1	CAISLGTGSNTEAFF	TGTGCCATCAGTTTGGGGACAGGATCGAACACTGAAGCTTTCTTT
NA	TRBJ1-2	TRBV28	TRBD1	CASSRGQGRDGYTF	TGTGCCAGCAGTAGGGGACAGGGGCGGGATGGCTACACCTTC
NA	TRBJ1-1	TRBV7-2	NA	CASSRTGGRTEAFF	TGTGCCAGCAGCCGAACCGGGGGGAGAACTGAAGCTTTCTTT
NA	TRBJ1-3	TRBV19	NA	CASSITGPGNTIYF	TGTGCCAGTAGTATAACAGGGCCTGGAAACACCATATATTTT
NA	TRBJ2-2	TRBV7-3	NA	CASSSPGEGELFF	TGTGCCAGCAGCTCCCCTGGGGAAGGGGAGCTGTTTTTT
NA	TRBJ2-5	TRBV5-4	NA	CASSLVSLAETQYF	TGTGCCAGCAGCTTAGTCTCCCTGGCCGAGACCCAGTACTTC
NA	TRBJ1-4	TRBV10-3	NA	CAISVGEGEKLFF	TGTGCCATCAGTGTAGGGGAAGGCGAAAAACTGTTTTTT
NA	TRBJ2-7	TRBV19	NA	CASSIDHEGGYEQYF	TGTGCCAGTAGTATAGATCATGAGGGGGGATACGAGCAGTACTTC
NA	TRBJ1-1	TRBV5-6	NA	CASSLIGVTEAFF	TGTGCCAGCAGCTTGATAGGTGTCACTGAAGCTTTCTTT
NA	TRBJ2-5	TRBV6-6	NA	CASSYSKETQYF	TGTGCCAGCAGTTACTCAAAGGAGACCCAGTACTTC
NA	TRBJ2-7	TRBV11-1	TRBD2	CASSLTLSRGDNYEQYF	TGTGCCAGCAGCTTAACCCTTTCGCGGGGGGATAACTACGAGCAGTACTTC
NA	TRBJ2-3	TRBV19	TRBD1	CASSIDSNRGEQYF	TGTGCCAGTAGTATAGACTCTAACAGGGGAGAGCAGTATTTT
once	TRBJ1-4	TRBV11-3	NA	CASSLARGTVATNEKLFF	TGTGCCAGCAGCTTAGCCCGAGGGACTGTTGCAACTAATGAAAAACTGTTTTTT
NA	TRBJ2-2	TRBV5-1	TRBD2	CASSSGPSGGSNTGELFF	TGCGCCAGCAGCAGTGGCCCTAGCGGGGGGTCGAACACCGGGGAGCTGTTTTTT
once	TRBJ2-7	TRBV19	TRBD1	CASSIAGTVPSYEQYF	TGTGCCAGTAGTATTGCCGGGACAGTGCCATCCTACGAGCAGTACTTC
NA	TRBJ2-3	TRBV4-2	NA	CASSQDLGEENTDTQYF	TGTGCCAGCAGCCAAGATTTGGGTGAAGAGAACACAGATACGCAGTATTTT
NA	TRBJ2-7	TRBV11-3	TRBD2	CASSSFSGISSYEQYF	TGTGCCAGCAGCTCCTTCAGCGGGATTAGCTCCTACGAGCAGTACTTC
NA	TRBJ2-5	TRBV5-5	TRBD1	CASSGTQGRETQYF	TGTGCCAGCAGCGGAACACAGGGGCGAGAGACCCAGTACTTC
NA	TRBJ1-1	TRBV7-9	NA	CASSDGQYFMNTEAFF	TGTGCCAGCAGCGACGGACAGTATTTCATGAACACTGAAGCTTTCTTT
few	TRBJ1-5	TRBV19	NA	CASNWMDGQGKQPQHF	TGTGCCAGTAATTGGATGGATGGGCAGGGGAAACAGCCCCAGCATTTT
NA	TRBJ1-1	TRBV4-2	NA	CASSQDPAGDTEAFF	TGTGCCAGCAGCCAAGATCCAGCAGGGGACACTGAAGCTTTCTTT
NA	TRBJ2-7	TRBV28	TRBD2	CASSLCKASGGCQQYF	TGTGCCAGCAGTTTATGCAAGGCTAGCGGGGGCTGTCAGCAGTACTTC
NA	TRBJ2-5	TRBV5-4	TRBD2	CASSLMASGRPGETQYF	TGTGCCAGCAGCTTGATGGCTAGCGGAAGGCCGGGAGAGACCCAGTACTTC
NA	TRBJ2-3	TRBV6-1	NA	CASRGPPDTQYF	TGTGCCAGCAGAGGACCTCCAGATACGCAGTATTTT
NA	TRBJ1-2	TRBV6-5	TRBD1	CASMPGRGRSYGYTF	TGTGCCAGCATGCCCGGCAGGGGGCGAAGCTATGGCTACACCTTC
NA	TRBJ1-2	TRBV2	NA	CASSEGRVRNYGYTF	TGTGCCAGCAGTGAAGGTAGGGTACGGAACTATGGCTACACCTTC
NA	TRBJ1-1	TRBV5-8	NA	CASSLDVGREAFF	TGTGCCAGCAGCTTGGATGTAGGACGCGAAGCTTTCTTT
NA	TRBJ2-1	TRBV14	NA	CASSPRGGFGNEQFF	TGTGCCAGCAGCCCCCGAGGAGGGTTTGGCAATGAGCAGTTCTTC
NA	TRBJ2-3	TRBV5-4	TRBD1	CASSGRTGDTQYF	TGTGCCAGCAGCGGACGGACAGGAGATACGCAGTATTTT
NA	TRBJ2-1	TRBV29-1	TRBD2	CSGQRGADEQFF	TGCAGCGGCCAGCGGGGGGCGGATGAGCAGTTCTTC
NA	TRBJ2-6	TRBV14	TRBD2	CASSQTPLAGYSGANVLTF	TGTGCCAGCAGCCAGACCCCACTAGCGGGGTACTCTGGGGCCAACGTCCTGACTTTC
NA	TRBJ1-1	TRBV29-1	NA	CSALRVENTEAFF	TGCAGCGCCCTGAGGGTGGAGAACACTGAAGCTTTCTTT
few	TRBJ1-1	TRBV2	NA	CASIGENTEAFF	TGTGCCAGCATCGGGGAGAACACTGAAGCTTTCTTT